This T cell receptor beta chain derives from a study of cytomegalovirus exposure and HLA in healthy donors. On this clone: Its specificity is unknown.

General observations from the study: As was reported, the HLA-A and HLA-B alleles of most subjects were accurately predicted from TCR beta sequences. Clonal expansion was found to be greater in HLA-associated TCR beta chains than in equally common others in a later analysis. With high specificity and sensitivity, the classifier reportedly diagnosed cytomegalovirus status.

The V end was cut by 7 bases, the J end by 7 bases, with 12 bases between. There are 11 residues in the CDR3. Germline assignment: CDR1 SGHRS and CDR2 YFSETQ. A multiplex PCR was run with 60 Vbeta primers and 13 Jbeta primers. As originally analysed: Later, 75 million to 100 million unique TCR beta chains were counted in an analysis, and about 10 million of them were shared. The repertoire was sequenced with immunoSEQ multiplex PCR; TCRdb's copy has only in-frame clones and lacks some. V, J and clone size are those of that table, while D and trimming were read from the DNA. The table shows some 130,000 clones, with about 80% occurring only once.

The chain carries TRBV5-1 and TRBJ2-7; D possibly corresponds to TRBD2 (5 bases). Sequenced: PBMCs. The clonotype originates from a man aged 25-45 years in good health and CMV-seronegative. Here the CDR3 reads CASGLLGEQYF. Here the CDR3 DNA reads TGCGCCAGCGGACTCTTGGGTGAGCAGTACTTC.